This T cell receptor (beta chain) stems from a study of Ad26.COV2.S vaccination and SARS-CoV-2 variants. Overall study: Intramuscular Ad26.COV2.S at 5x10^10 or 1x10^11 viral particles.

From germline, CDR1 is SGHAT and CDR2 FQNNGV. Trimming cost V 5 bases and J 1 base, with 14 bases left between them. CDR3 length: 15 residues. Described treatment: 15 to 20 received Ad26.COV2.S at low or high dose, single or two shots; a few received placebo; per-sample allocation not given. Repertoires come from day 63 after the first vaccine or placebo injection. Produced via immunoSEQ multiplex PCR; TCRdb's table is partial and in-frame only. The table has 300,000 to 350,000 clones, roughly 90% seen once. The sequencing here drew on peripheral blood, taken in a trial of Ad26.COV2.S vaccine versus placebo. The TCR was taken from a person aged 18 to 59 who received the Ad26.COV2.S COVID-19 vaccine or a placebo. The chain couples TRBV11-2 to TRBJ2-5; D may be TRBD2 (6 bases). The CDR3 nucleotides are TGTGCCAGCAGCCATCCAACTAGCCTCCAAGAGACCCAGTACTTC. This codes for CASSHPTSLQETQYF.